This T cell receptor beta chain emerged from a study of blood T cells in healthy people across ages. Study context: Per two T cells, template switching captured roughly one barcoded beta molecule. Findings of the study overall: Total diversity from one million sequenced T cells was likely underestimated.

As regards this clonotype: As yet, its antigen is unknown. The junction departs from the called germline gene at one end, perhaps through a read error.

The sample, about 10 milliliters of peripheral blood, was drawn from each donor. A second PCR, run for about 7 to 11 cycles, used a sample-barcoded 5' primer plus a J-beta primer mix. TCRdb reanalysed the 5' RACE reads using MiXCR and keeps one entry per CDR3 protein. The sample lists about a million distinct CDR3 sequences, roughly 51% seen once, with over 20% in the top ten. The receptor comes from an older woman in good health. Sequencing used blood.

DNA for the CDR3: TGCGCCAGCAGCCCGCGTGGGGCGGACTATGGCCACACCTTC. Translating gives CASSPRGADYGHTF. This chain connects TRBV4-1 to TRBJ1-2, with a possible D match to TRBD1 (5 bases). The CDR3 contains 14 residues. Looked up from germline, CDR1 is MGHRA and CDR2 is YSYEKL.